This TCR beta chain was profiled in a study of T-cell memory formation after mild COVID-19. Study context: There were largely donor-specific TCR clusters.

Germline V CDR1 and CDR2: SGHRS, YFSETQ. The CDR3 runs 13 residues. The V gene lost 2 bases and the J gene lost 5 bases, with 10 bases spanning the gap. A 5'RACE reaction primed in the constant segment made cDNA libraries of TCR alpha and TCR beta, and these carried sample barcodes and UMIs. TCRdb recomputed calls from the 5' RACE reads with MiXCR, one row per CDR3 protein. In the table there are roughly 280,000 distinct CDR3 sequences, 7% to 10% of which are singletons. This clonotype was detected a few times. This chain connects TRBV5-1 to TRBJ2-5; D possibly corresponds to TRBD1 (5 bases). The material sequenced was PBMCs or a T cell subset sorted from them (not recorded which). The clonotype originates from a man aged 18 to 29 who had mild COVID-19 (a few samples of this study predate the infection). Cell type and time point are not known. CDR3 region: CASSFPGQETQYF. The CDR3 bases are TGCGCCAGCAGCTTTCCAGGGCAGGAGACCCAGTACTTC.